A single sample gave rise to the 10 T cell receptor beta chains below, sequenced in a study of T cells in localized non-small cell lung cancer. Repertoires were generated with immunoSEQ multiplex PCR, while TCRdb's copy carries only in-frame clones and drops some. The table shows approximately 23,000 clones, with roughly 89% occurring only once. The sample was peripheral blood, taken before any cancer treatment. The receptors were sampled from a male donor at least 60 years old with stage I lung adenocarcinoma.

The CDR3 sequence: CASGRGGNNEQFF. Written as DNA, the CDR3 is TGTGCCAGTGGGAGGGGGGGAAACAATGAGCAGTTCTTC. The chain carries TRBV6-1 and TRBJ2-1, with D possibly being TRBD2 (7 bases). CDR1 is MNHNS and CDR2 is SASEGT in the germline V gene. The V end lost 9 bases, the J end lost 5 bases, and 14 bases lay between the germline ends. The CDR3 is 13 residues long.

The rearrangement joins TRBV6-4 to TRBJ2-2, with D possibly being TRBD1 or TRBD2 (6 bases each). Germline V lookup: CDR1 MRHNA, CDR2 SNTAGT. CDR3 length equals 15 residues. The V and J ends lost 6 bases and 6 bases respectively, with 17 bases between them. The CDR3 reads CASREGGRPAGELFF. The CDR3 DNA reads TGTGCCAGCAGAGAGGGGGGCCGGCCGGCCGGGGAGCTGTTTTTT.

The rearrangement uses TRBV7-8 and TRBJ1-5; a weak D match, TRBD1 (5 bases). V was trimmed by 6 bases and J by 1 base, leaving 13 bases between them. There are 15 residues in the CDR3. From germline, CDR1 is SGHVS and CDR2 FQNEAQ. CDR3 region: CASSTGRESNQPQHF. CDR3 DNA: TGTGCCAGCAGTACGGGACGGGAAAGCAATCAGCCCCAGCATTTT. Filled out from reference TRBV7-8 and TRBJ1-5, the complete variable domain reads GAGVSQSPRYKVAKRGQDVALRCDPISGHVSLFWYQQALGQGPEFLTYFQNEAQLDKSGLPSDRFFAERPEGSVSTLKIQRTQQEDSAVYLCASSTGRESNQPQHFGDGTRLSIL.

This clone came up a few times. The chain recombines TRBV6-5 with TRBJ1-2; D ambiguous. This CDR3 has 13 amino acids. Germline lookup yields CDR1 MNHEY and CDR2 SVGAGI. The V and J ends lost 5 bases and 7 bases respectively, with 14 bases between them. In DNA form, the CDR3 reads TGTGCCAGCAGTCCCCGGGAGGGATCTGGCTACACCTTC. Protein sequence: CASSPREGSGYTF.

This clone was seen once. The chain carries TRBV19 and TRBJ2-6; D may match TRBD1 or TRBD2 (5 bases each). Germline assignment: CDR1 LNHDA and CDR2 SQIVND (reference sequence). Between the trimmed V and J ends, which lost 3 bases and 2 bases, there was a span of 11 bases. The CDR3 runs 16 residues. CDR3 bases: TGTGCCAGTAGTATTGGCAGAGGGGCTGGGGCCAACGTCCTGACTTTC. Its translation: CASSIGRGAGANVLTF.

This chain joins TRBV14 and TRBJ1-4; unclear D gene. There are 15 residues in the CDR3. V was cut by 0 bases and J by 3 bases, with 8 bases left in between. Germline-derived CDR1 and CDR2 are SGHDN and FVKESK. CDR3 nucleotides: TGTGCCAGCAGCCAAGAGGCCCAGCCTAATGAAAAACTGTTTTTT. Protein sequence: CASSQEAQPNEKLFF. The whole variable domain, remainder taken from reference TRBV14 and TRBJ1-4, is EAGVTQFPSHSVIEKGQTVTLRCDPISGHDNLYWYRRVMGKEIKFLLHFVKESKQDESGMPNNRFLAERTGGTYSTLKVQPAELEDSGVYFCASSQEAQPNEKLFFGSGTQLSVL.

V gene TRBV29-1 combines with J gene TRBJ2-2, with 7 nucleotides matching TRBD1. This CDR3 contains 14 residues. Germline CDR1 SQVTM, CDR2 ANQGSEA. Trimming took 7 bases from V and 7 from J; bases not matched to a gene: 12. This CDR3 is CSAGVRGQGGELFF. The CDR3 coding sequence is TGCAGCGCAGGGGTGAGGGGGCAGGGCGGGGAGCTGTTTTTT.

CDR3 in amino acids: CASSPPLAGVINEQFF. CDR3 nucleotide sequence: TGTGCCAGCAGTCCACCCCTAGCGGGAGTTATAAATGAGCAGTTCTTC. The genes are TRBV27 and TRBJ2-1; 10 nucleotides match TRBD2. V trimming: 5 bases; J trimming: 7 bases; junction bases outside the gene matches: 11. Germline CDR1 is MNHEY and CDR2 is SMNVEV (reference sequence). The CDR3 length is 16 residues.

The gene calls are TRBV5-4 and TRBJ1-2, with 8 bases aligning to TRBD1. The germline V gene encodes CDR1 SGHNT and CDR2 YYREEE (reference sequence). The CDR3 totals 13 residues. With 1 base clipped from V and 8 bases from J, the junction kept 4 bases outside the gene matches. CDR3 region: CASSLNRGEGYTF. For the CDR3, the DNA is TGTGCCAGCAGCTTGAACAGGGGGGAGGGCTACACCTTC.

The chain links TRBV11-2 to TRBJ2-5; TRBD2 agrees at 9 bases. Germline V gene data show CDR1 as SGHAT and CDR2 as FQNNGV. Trimming at V came to 5 bases and at J to 7 bases, leaving 11 bases not matched to a gene. The CDR3 consists of 15 residues. The DNA of the CDR3 is TGTGCCAGCAGCCCCCAGGGACTAGCCCCGGGGACCCAGTACTTC. Its protein is CASSPQGLAPGTQYF. The full variable domain, in which reference TRBV11-2 and TRBJ2-5 provide the parts outside the CDR3, is EAGVAQSPRYKIIEKRQSVAFWCNPISGHATLYWYQQILGQGPKLLIQFQNNGVVDDSQLPKDRFSAERLKGVDSTLKIQPAKLEDSAVYLCASSPQGLAPGTQYFGPGTRLLVL.